The next 6 T cell receptor beta chains were all read from a single sample in a study of human T cells and chemical hapten exposure. TCRdb ran MiXCR on the RACE reads and lists one entry per CDR3 protein. Altogether 180,000 or so distinct CDR3 sequences are present, about a fifth being singletons, with the ten largest covering about 6.7%. This sample's time point: patch test 1, 2 weeks after DPC sensitization. Documented treatment: therapeutic diphenylcyclopropenone sensitization with weekly scalp DPC. Here the sequenced sample was whole blood, taken in connection with sensitization to the hapten diphenylcyclopropenone (DPC). Receptors were obtained from a woman aged 45-65 years with alopecia areata. Some clones in this sample may be carry-over from other donors' samples.

The chain carries TRBV13 and TRBJ2-5, with 7 bases that match TRBD1. Germline values: CDR1 PRHDT, CDR2 FYEKMQ (reference sequence). The CDR3 length is 15 residues. Losses at the gene ends were 0 bases for V and 5 bases for J; bases not matched to a gene: 6. CDR3 sequence reads: CASSLGQGMRETQYF. The CDR3 DNA reads as TGTGCCAGCAGCTTAGGACAGGGGATGAGGGAGACCCAGTACTTC.

The chain carries TRBV29-1 and TRBJ1-2; TRBD1 aligns across 8 bases. The V gene end was trimmed by 7 bases and the J gene end by 5 bases; junction bases not matched to a gene: 12. The CDR3 runs 14 residues. Germline V CDR1 and CDR2: SQVTM, ANQGSEA. The CDR3 nucleotides are TGCAGCGGGAAACTAGGACAGGGCCAATATGGCTACACCTTC. Translating gives CSGKLGQGQYGYTF.

The chain carries TRBV12-3 or TRBV12-4 and TRBJ2-1, with 9 bases aligning to TRBD1. With V trimmed by 6 bases and J by 5 bases, 8 bases remained unmatched. The CDR3 runs to 15 residues. The DNA of the CDR3 is TGTGCCAGCAGCAAACGACAGGGGGGCCACAATGAGCAGTTCTTC. Its protein is CASSKRQGGHNEQFF.

This clonotype was seen repeatedly, ten times or more. The rearrangement joins TRBV7-8 to TRBJ2-4, with 7 positions matching TRBD2. This CDR3 region has 18 residues. Germline-derived CDR1 and CDR2 are SGHVS and FQNEAQ. After removal of 5 bases from V and 0 bases from J, the junction contained 13 bases not matched to a gene. DNA of the CDR3: TGTGCCAGCAGCCCATTGATGGGGGGGAAACTAGCCAAAAACATTCAGTACTTC. As protein: CASSPLMGGKLAKNIQYF.

The CDR3 protein is CATQGVDNEQFF. CDR3 DNA sequence: TGTGCCACCCAGGGTGTCGACAATGAGCAGTTCTTC. This chain connects TRBV10-3 to TRBJ2-1; TRBD1 is a possible D gene (5 bases). Germline V gene lookup returns CDR1 ENHRY and CDR2 SYGVKD. The length of the CDR3 is 12 residues. The V end was cut by 10 bases, the J end by 5 bases, with 12 bases between.

V and J are TRBV18 and TRBJ2-5, with TRBD2 identical over 7 bases. V trimming: 3 bases; J trimming: 5 bases; junction bases outside the gene matches: 9. CDR3 size: 15 residues. The germline V gene encodes CDR1 KGHSH and CDR2 LQKENI. This CDR3 is CASSPRTRLSETQYF. As DNA, the CDR3 is TGTGCCAGCTCACCGCGGACTAGACTCAGCGAGACCCAGTACTTC.